Included here is one TCR beta chain sequence, with context. The V segment lost 3 bases and the J segment 5 bases; nucleotides outside the gene matches: 5. Per germline, CDR1 MNHEY and CDR2 SMNVEV (reference sequence). This CDR3 has 14 residues. The sample comes from a study of blood T cell repertoires in COVID-19. Background on the study: COVID-19 samples collected from the United States, Italy and Spain covered acute and convalescent phases. Nucleic acid was either cDNA or gDNA, and it came from T cells, B-cell-depleted T cells, or PBMCs.

Original handling: Estimation of nucleated cell counts was performed using reference gene primer amplification. Profiling relied on immunoSEQ multiplex PCR, and the TCRdb table lists in-frame clones only, not all of them. D and trimming were read from the DNA, whereas the V and J calls and clone size are those reported in that table. The profile covers roughly 250,000 clones, with 80% to 90% appearing a single time and around 0.89% taken by the ten largest. Sequencing was performed on peripheral blood. V is TRBV27 and J is TRBJ2-7; 9 positions match TRBD1. The TCR sequence derives from a man in his forties with acute or convalescent COVID-19. CDR3 residues: CASSLGQGFNEQYF. Written as DNA, the CDR3 is TGTGCCAGCAGTTTGGGACAGGGTTTCAACGAGCAGTACTTC.